This passage covers 21 T cell receptor beta chains from one sample sequenced in a study of a mutant IDH1 vaccine in newly diagnosed glioma. The repertoire was sequenced with immunoSEQ multiplex PCR; TCRdb's copy has only in-frame clones and lacks some. The table has tens of thousands of clones, 83% seen once. The sample's time point: baseline, week 1 (first vaccination visit). The treatment here: pre-vaccination baseline after standard-of-care therapy. This specimen consisted of PBMCs, obtained from a glioma patient treated with radiotherapy, temozolomide or both. The receptor set was obtained from a woman between 45 and 60 years old with glioma.

The V call is TRBV4-3, the J call TRBJ1-6; TRBD1 aligns across 7 bases. The CDR3 spans 15 residues. CDR1 LGHNA and CDR2 YSLEER come from the germline V gene. The trim removed 5 bases at V and 8 bases at J, leaving 9 bases unmatched. DNA of the CDR3: TGCGCCAGCAGCTCGGATCGGGACAGAGATTCACCCCTCCACTTT. This sequence encodes CASSSDRDRDSPLHF.

The chain is built from TRBV6-1 and TRBJ1-2; D is undetermined. Trimming stripped 8 bases from V and 3 bases from J, with 10 bases between. Per the germline V gene, CDR1 is MNHNS and CDR2 is SASEGT. The CDR3 is 12 amino acids. CDR3 in amino acids: CASEATDYGYTF. The CDR3 nucleotides read TGTGCCAGCGAAGCGACGGACTATGGCTACACCTTC.

In this sample, this clone turned up once. The chain employs TRBV5-6 and TRBJ2-5; TRBD2 is a possible D gene (7 bases). The CDR3 covers 14 residues. V lost 2 bases and J 5 bases, leaving 13 bases between the germline ends. The germline V gene encodes CDR1 SGHDT and CDR2 YYEEEE. The CDR3 region has the DNA TGTGCCAGCAGCTTTGGGGGGGGCGGGGAGACCCAGTACTTC. The encoded protein is CASSFGGGGETQYF. Complete variable domain (other parts from reference TRBV5-6 and TRBJ2-5): DAGVTQSPTHLIKTRGQQVTLRCSPKSGHDTVSWYQQALGQGPQFIFQYYEEEERQRGNFPDRFSGHQFPNYSSELNVNALLLGDSALYLCASSFGGGGETQYFGPGTRLLVL.

This rearrangement joins TRBV6-1 to TRBJ1-1; the D is unclear. The CDR3 is 15 amino acids. Trimming left V 2 bases short and J 0 bases short, with 10 bases between. Germline V CDR1 and CDR2: MNHNS, SASEGT. The CDR3 DNA reads TGTGCCAGCAGTGAATTAAGTAGGGTGAACACTGAAGCTTTCTTT. Its protein product is CASSELSRVNTEAFF.

V and J are TRBV2 and TRBJ2-1, with 8 bases identical to TRBD1. The length of the CDR3 is 15 residues. J was trimmed by 6 bases and V by 6 bases; bases with no gene match: 10. Germline values: CDR1 SNHLY, CDR2 FYNNEI. The CDR3, as DNA: TGTGCCAGCAGATCGAGACAGGGGACCAGCAATGAGCAGTTCTTC. This sequence encodes CASRSRQGTSNEQFF.

This clone was seen a few times. CDR3 coding DNA: TGCGCCAGCAGTGAGTCAGGGACAGGGGGATCACCCCTCCACTTT. It encodes CASSESGTGGSPLHF. The J gene is TRBJ1-6, the V gene TRBV10-2; the match to TRBD1 covers 11 bases. J gave up 10 bases and V 0 bases, and 2 bases lay outside the gene matches. CDR3 length: 15 amino acids. Germline lookup yields CDR1 WSHSY and CDR2 SAAADI.

This clone was observed a few times. The V and J genes are TRBV6-6 and TRBJ1-1; tentatively, D is TRBD1 (5 bases). Germline CDR1 reads MNHNY; CDR2 reads SVGAGI (reference sequence). The length of the CDR3 is 15 residues. Trimming removed 6 bases from V and 1 base from J, with 15 bases in between. In DNA, the CDR3 is TGTGCCAGCAGGCCTTACGGGACTGGGAACACTGAAGCTTTCTTT. This encodes CASRPYGTGNTEAFF.

The chain employs TRBV21-1 and TRBJ2-2; the tabulated D call, TRBD2, remains unverified against the DNA. TRBV21-1 corresponds to a pseudogene. The CDR3 covers 14 residues. The CDR3 DNA reads TGTGCCAGCAGCAATCGGGGGAACACCGGGGAGCTGTTTTTT. Its protein is CASSNRGNTGELFF.

The J gene is TRBJ1-1, the V gene TRBV2; D uncertain. Germline CDR1 reads SNHLY; CDR2 reads FYNNEI. The CDR3 runs 12 residues. V lost 4 bases to trimming and J lost 10 bases, with 13 bases between them. CDR3 nucleotides: TGTGCCAGCAGTGTGCAAGCGTATGGAGCTTTCTTT. As protein: CASSVQAYGAFF.

The sample holds a few counts of this clone. Germline and junction disagree at one end, which may indicate a read error. V is TRBV20-1 and J is TRBJ1-2; D is ambiguous. Germline CDR1 and CDR2: DFQATT and SNEGSKA (reference sequence). The CDR3 has 11 amino acids. The CDR3 region is CSALTPSAGHF. The DNA for the CDR3 is TGCAGTGCTCTAACCCCAAGTGCGGGCCACTTC.

The chain has TRBV5-4 and TRBJ1-2; tentative D call: TRBD1 (6 bases). This CDR3 contains 14 residues. Germline V lookup: CDR1 SGHNT, CDR2 YYREEE (reference sequence). V lost 3 bases, J lost 4 bases, and 13 bases lay in between. Here the CDR3 DNA reads TGTGCCAGCAGCTCAAAGACAGGCCCCTATGGCTACACCTTC. It specifies CASSSKTGPYGYTF.

This clone appeared a single time. The CDR3 reads CASRQGTNYGYTF. The CDR3 nucleotides are TGTGCCAGCAGGCAGGGGACTAACTATGGCTACACCTTC. V usage is TRBV6-1 and J usage is TRBJ1-2, with D tentatively TRBD1 (6 bases). The V and J ends lost 6 bases and 0 bases respectively, with 8 bases between them. Germline CDR1 and CDR2: MNHNS and SASEGT. The CDR3 is 13 residues long.

The gene calls are TRBV7-8 and TRBJ2-2; unclear D gene. V lost 1 base to trimming and J lost 4 bases, with 10 bases between them. Per the germline V gene, CDR1 is SGHVS and CDR2 is FQNEAQ. This CDR3 region has 15 residues. The chain's CDR3 is CASSLVWEGTGELFF. CDR3 nucleotide sequence: TGTGCCAGCAGCTTAGTATGGGAAGGCACCGGGGAGCTGTTTTTT.

The gene calls are TRBV30 and TRBJ1-2; D remains ambiguous. Trimming left V 1 base short and J 4 bases short, with 13 bases between. CDR3 length equals 14 residues. CDR1 and CDR2 (germline): GTSNPN, SVGIG (reference sequence). DNA for the CDR3: TGTGCCTGGAGTGGAGAAGGGTTGAGCTATGGCTACACCTTC. It encodes CAWSGEGLSYGYTF.

The chain carries TRBV7-9 and TRBJ1-1, with a weak D call TRBD1 (5 bases). Germline V gives CDR1 SEHNR, CDR2 FQNEAQ (reference sequence). This CDR3 region has 14 residues. V lost 1 base, J lost 5 bases, and 11 bases lay in between. The CDR3 sequence: CASSLGRQPTEAFF. CDR3 coding DNA: TGTGCCAGCAGCTTAGGGCGACAGCCAACTGAAGCTTTCTTT. Variable domain in full (rest from reference TRBV7-9 and TRBJ1-1): DTGVSQNPRHKITKRGQNVTFRCDPISEHNRLYWYRQTLGQGPEFLTYFQNEAQLEKSRLLSDRFSAERPKGSFSTLEIQRTEQGDSAMYLCASSLGRQPTEAFFGQGTRLTVV.

V is TRBV2 and J is TRBJ2-2; 12 bases are a match to TRBD2. With V trimmed by 6 bases and J by 6 bases, 8 bases remained unmatched. CDR3 size: 16 residues. Germline lookup yields CDR1 SNHLY and CDR2 FYNNEI. CDR3 DNA: TGTGCCAGCAGCCGCCGGCTAGCGGGAGGGGCCGGGGAGCTGTTTTTT. Amino acid sequence: CASSRRLAGGAGELFF.

The V call is TRBV6-5, the J call TRBJ1-2, with D possibly being TRBD1 (5 bases). The CDR3 loop spans 13 amino acids. The V gene lost 5 bases and the J gene lost 4 bases, with 11 bases spanning the gap. Germline V lookup: CDR1 MNHEY, CDR2 SVGAGI. Here the CDR3 DNA reads TGTGCCAGCAGTCGGGACTCGCGCTATGGCTACACCTTC. As protein: CASSRDSRYGYTF.

The CDR3 reads CASSVLDRGHTGELFF. DNA for the CDR3: TGTGCCAGCAGCGTCCTGGACAGGGGACACACCGGGGAGCTGTTTTTT. The chain uses TRBV9 and TRBJ2-2; TRBD1 matches at 9 bases. The CDR3 runs 16 residues. V trimming: 2 bases; J trimming: 3 bases; junction bases outside the gene matches: 5. In germline, CDR1 is SGDLS, CDR2 YYNGEE. The variable domain in full, with the rest retrieved from reference TRBV9 and TRBJ2-2, is DSGVTQTPKHLITATGQRVTLRCSPRSGDLSVYWYQQSLDQGLQFLIQYYNGEERAKGNILERFSAQQFPDLHSELNLSSLELGDSALYFCASSVLDRGHTGELFFGEGSRLTVL.

For the CDR3, the DNA is TGTGCCAGCAGCCAAGAACTACAAGAGACCCAGTACTTC. Protein product: CASSQELQETQYF. The rearrangement uses TRBV4-2 and TRBJ2-5; D gene unclear. Germline V gene data show CDR1 as LGHNA and CDR2 as YNFKEQ. The CDR3 loop spans 13 amino acids. V was clipped by 0 bases and J by 2 bases, with 4 bases between them.

This chain joins TRBV5-1 and TRBJ2-3, with D maybe TRBD2 (7 bases). This CDR3 spans 14 amino acids. V dropped 7 bases and J dropped 5 bases, with 17 bases sitting between them. Germline V gene data show CDR1 as SGHRS and CDR2 as YFSETQ. CDR3 in amino acids: CASGSGGSGDTQYF. The CDR3 DNA is TGCGCCAGCGGGTCGGGGGGCTCCGGAGATACGCAGTATTTT. Based on the CDR3 plus reference TRBV5-1 and TRBJ2-3, the full variable domain is KAGVTQTPRYLIKTRGQQVTLSCSPISGHRSVSWYQQTPGQGLQFLFEYFSETQRNKGNFPGRFSGRQFSNSRSEMNVSTLELGDSALYLCASGSGGSGDTQYFGPGTRLTVL.

Only one count was recorded for this clone. The chain combines TRBV5-1 with TRBJ1-1; D uncertain. From germline, CDR1 is SGHRS and CDR2 YFSETQ. Trimming cost V 5 bases and J 1 base, with 3 bases left between them. This CDR3 contains 11 residues. For the CDR3, the DNA is TGCGCCAGCAGGGGGAACACTGAAGCTTTCTTT. Its translation is CASRGNTEAFF.